This TCR beta chain comes out of a study of shared clonotypes between healthy human individuals. Findings and limits, study-wide: The authors sampled blood alone, and tissue repertoires likely differ. Even with large depth, rarefaction showed that sorted-subset sequencing was incomplete.

Clones were read by immunoSEQ multiplex PCR, and TCRdb kept only the in-frame ones, dropping some. The repertoire includes 1,400,000 or so clones, 97% to 99% of them detected once, and approximately 0.38% sits in the top ten. Trimming removed 0 bases from V and 4 bases from J; junction bases left unmatched: 5. From germline, CDR1 is SGDLS and CDR2 YYNGEE. This CDR3 has 16 amino acids. Comments on this clone: Its antigen is unidentified.

Sequenced material: naive CD4+ T cells sorted from blood. Stated subset: CD45RA+ positively selected. V gene TRBV9 combines with J gene TRBJ2-1, with 9 bases lining up with TRBD2. The receptor was derived from a man aged 25-40 years in good health. The CDR3 sequence is CASSVESGRPYNEQFF. The CDR3 nucleotides are TGTGCCAGCAGCGTAGAAAGCGGGAGGCCTTACAATGAGCAGTTCTTC.